The rows below give T cell receptor beta chains drawn from one sample of a study of PD-1 blockade in classical Hodgkin lymphoma. Produced via immunoSEQ multiplex PCR; TCRdb's table is partial and in-frame only. The table shows about 28,000 clones, with about nine tenths occurring only once. The sample taken for sequencing was peripheral blood mononuclear cells (PBMCs). These TCRs come from a human donor with classical Hodgkin lymphoma. The CDR3 runs from the conserved cysteine through the conserved F or W. D genes are given only for firm matches. Part of the rows lack a size; the others show once, few, many or a class for expanded clones.

V gene	clone size	D gene	J gene	CDR3 DNA	CDR3 protein
TRBV19	NA	NA	TRBJ2-7	TGTGCCAGTAGTGCCCGGGACGGAGTCTACGAGCAGTACTTC	CASSARDGVYEQYF
TRBV9	NA	TRBD2	TRBJ2-5	TGTGCCAGCAGCGCGACTAGCGGGAGACCCGAGACCCAGTACTTC	CASSATSGRPETQYF
TRBV7-7	NA	NA	TRBJ1-1	TGTGCCAGCAGCTTATCTCCGGACACTGAAGCTTTCTTT	CASSLSPDTEAFF
TRBV28	NA	NA	TRBJ2-5	TGTGCCAGCAGCCCCACGGGGCAGCAAGAGACCCAGTACTTC	CASSPTGQQETQYF
TRBV27	NA	NA	TRBJ1-2	TGTGCCAAAAACAGGGCGAGCTATGGCTACACCTTC	CAKNRASYGYTF
TRBV7-2	NA	TRBD2	TRBJ2-7	TGTGCCAGCAGCTTCGGACTAGCGGGAGACTACGAGCAGTACTTC	CASSFGLAGDYEQYF
TRBV4-1	NA	NA	TRBJ1-2	TGCGCCAGCAGCCAAACACGTTATGGCTACACCTTC	CASSQTRYGYTF
TRBV27	NA	NA	TRBJ1-2	TGTGCCAGCAGTTTAATCTCTAACTATGGCTACACCTTC	CASSLISNYGYTF
TRBV4-3	NA	NA	TRBJ2-1	TGCGCCAGCAGCCAAGATGAGAAGCGTGGTGAGCAGTTCTTC	CASSQDEKRGEQFF
TRBV28	NA	NA	TRBJ2-7	TGTGCCAGCAGAGGGGAAAATACCTACGAGCAGTACTTC	CASRGENTYEQYF
TRBV6-1	NA	NA	TRBJ1-5	TGTGCCAGCACCCAATCCGGGCCCCAGCATTTT	CASTQSGPQHF
TRBV18	NA	TRBD2	TRBJ2-5	TGTGCCAGCTCAGGGACTAGCGGGCTAAAGACCCAGTACTTC	CASSGTSGLKTQYF
TRBV4-1	NA	TRBD2	TRBJ2-2	TGCGCCAGCAGCCAAGATGGGCTAGCGGACGGGGAGCTGTTTTTT	CASSQDGLADGELFF
TRBV7-9	few	NA	TRBJ1-5	TGTGCCAGCAGCTTACAGGGACGCAATCAGCCCCAGCATTTT	CASSLQGRNQPQHF
TRBV28	NA	NA	TRBJ1-1	TGTGCCAGCAGCGCGACCGTACAGAACACTGAAGCTTTCTTT	CASSATVQNTEAFF
TRBV28	NA	TRBD1	TRBJ1-5	TGTGCCAGCAGGACCCCGTGGACAGGGGGGTTTACGGATAGCAATCAGCCCCAGCATTTT	CASRTPWTGGFTDSNQPQHF
TRBV29-1	NA	TRBD2	TRBJ2-3	TGCAGCGTTGCGTTTGGGGGGGTGAGAGATACGCAGTATTTT	CSVAFGGVRDTQYF
TRBV28	NA	TRBD1	TRBJ2-7	TGTGCCAGCAGTCAACCGGGACAGGGGATATTC	CASSQPGQGIF
TRBV10-3	NA	NA	TRBJ2-5	TGTGCCATCAACGGCTTAGAGGGAGAGACCCAGTACTTC	CAINGLEGETQYF
TRBV5-1	NA	TRBD1	TRBJ1-1	TGCGCCAGCAGCTTCTCTACAGGGGAGCTGACTGAAGCTTTCTTT	CASSFSTGELTEAFF
TRBV7-2	NA	TRBD1	TRBJ2-5	TGTGCCAGCAGGACAGGGGGCGGAGAGACCCAGTACTTC	CASRTGGGETQYF
TRBV6-6	NA	NA	TRBJ2-3	TGTGCCAGCAGTTACAACCGACCGGGTACGCAGTATTTT	CASSYNRPGTQYF
TRBV19	once	NA	TRBJ2-1	TGTGCCAGTAGTGTCGGGTCTTACAATGAGCAGTTCTTC	CASSVGSYNEQFF
TRBV6-5	NA	TRBD2	TRBJ2-1	TGTGCCAGCAGGAGGACTAGCGGGCAATACAATGAGCAGTTCTTC	CASRRTSGQYNEQFF
TRBV6-5	NA	NA	TRBJ1-1	TGTGCCAGCAGTTACCACACTGAAGCTTTCTTT	CASSYHTEAFF
TRBV27	NA	TRBD2	TRBJ2-7	TGTGCCAGCAGTCGGACGATCGCTAGCGGGAGGGCCAAGGAGCAGTACTTC	CASSRTIASGRAKEQYF
TRBV7-9	NA	TRBD1	TRBJ1-2	TGTGCCAGCAGCAAACCGGGACAGGGGGCCTTTAACTATGGCTACACCTTC	CASSKPGQGAFNYGYTF
TRBV19	few	TRBD1	TRBJ1-2	TGTGCCAGTAGCGTTGGACAGGGCGGCTATGGCTACACCTTC	CASSVGQGGYGYTF
TRBV28	NA	NA	TRBJ2-2	TGTGCCAGCAGCTCCGGGCCAGGGAGAGGCACCGGGGAGCTGTTTTTT	CASSSGPGRGTGELFF
TRBV28	NA	NA	TRBJ1-5	TGTGCCAGCAGCTACAGTGATCAGCCCCAGCATTTT	CASSYSDQPQHF
TRBV5-1	NA	TRBD2	TRBJ2-1	TGCGCCAGCAGCGCAAGACTAGCGGGAGGGCCTGAGCAGTTCTTC	CASSARLAGGPEQFF
TRBV27	NA	TRBD1	TRBJ2-5	TGTGCCAGCACCCTGACAGGGGGTTCCCAAGAGACCCAGTACTTC	CASTLTGGSQETQYF
TRBV15	NA	NA	TRBJ2-7	TGTGCCACCAATAGAGGGGGAGGATACGAGCAGTACTTC	CATNRGGGYEQYF
TRBV7-6	NA	TRBD1	TRBJ2-2	TGTGCCAGCAGCGTCGCCGGGACAGCGAACACCGGGGAGCTGTTTTTT	CASSVAGTANTGELFF
TRBV19	NA	TRBD2	TRBJ2-2	TGTGCCAGTACTCCGGGACTAGCGGGAGGCCGGTCCGGGGAGCTGTTTTTT	CASTPGLAGGRSGELFF
TRBV19	NA	NA	TRBJ1-5	TGTGCCAGTAGTTCTCAGGCAGGGATGTTCAATCAGCCCCAGCATTTT	CASSSQAGMFNQPQHF
TRBV19	NA	TRBD2	TRBJ2-1	TGTGCCAGTAGTTCACTAGCGCTCTCCTACAATGAGCAGTTCTTC	CASSSLALSYNEQFF
TRBV19	few	NA	TRBJ1-5	TGTGCCAGTACCAAGACAGAGGTGGGCAATCAGCCCCAGCATTTT	CASTKTEVGNQPQHF
TRBV18	NA	NA	TRBJ2-7	TGTGCCAGCTCACTGACAGCTTCCTACGAGCAGTACTTC	CASSLTASYEQYF
TRBV5-1	once	TRBD2	TRBJ2-7	TGCGCCACCTCCCTAGGGAGCGGGAGTTCCTACGAGCAGTACTTC	CATSLGSGSSYEQYF
TRBV29-1	NA	NA	TRBJ2-4	TGCAGCGTTGCCGACAGTATAGACATTCAGTACTTC	CSVADSIDIQYF
TRBV4-3	NA	NA	TRBJ2-1	TGCGCCAGCAGCCGGCCCGGGGTGGGCCGGTACAATGAGCAGTTCTTC	CASSRPGVGRYNEQFF
TRBV5-1	NA	TRBD2	TRBJ2-1	TGCGCCAGCAGCTCAACCGGGACTACCTACAATGAGCAGTTCTTC	CASSSTGTTYNEQFF
TRBV9	NA	TRBD2	TRBJ2-3	TGTGCCAGCAGCAAACTAGCGGGAGTTGAGTATTTT	CASSKLAGVEYF
TRBV7-2	NA	TRBD2	TRBJ2-7	TGTGCCAGCAGCTTAGGGGCTAGCGGGGGTCCTTACGAGCAGTACTTC	CASSLGASGGPYEQYF
TRBV21-1	NA	NA	TRBJ2-7	TGTGCCAGCAGCAGGAACGGACTAGCGGACCCCGGCTCCTACGAGCAGTACTTC	CASSRNGLADPGSYEQYF
TRBV11-2	NA	NA	TRBJ2-1	TGTGCCAGTAGCTTAGTCGGGCAGGGTTACAATGAGCAGTTCTTC	CASSLVGQGYNEQFF
TRBV5-1	NA	NA	TRBJ2-3	TGCGCCAGCAGCTTGGACTGGACAGATACGCAGTATTTT	CASSLDWTDTQYF
TRBV9	NA	TRBD2	TRBJ2-3	TGTGCCAGCAGCCCGGGGACTAGCGGGTACACAGATACGCAGTATTTT	CASSPGTSGYTDTQYF
TRBV7-2	NA	NA	TRBJ2-2	TGTGCCAGCAGCTTAGCGTGGAGGCGGGACGGCAGGGAGCTGTTTTTT	CASSLAWRRDGRELFF
TRBV7-2	NA	NA	TRBJ1-4	TGTGCCAGCAGCCCCCAACGAACTAATGAAAAACTGTTTTTT	CASSPQRTNEKLFF